The 7 T cell receptor beta chains below come from one sample, sequenced in a study of shared T cell receptors in the human thymus. Clones were sequenced by immunoSEQ multiplex PCR, and TCRdb holds only the in-frame ones, with some missing. Among approximately 760,000 clones listed, 75% to 90% were seen once. Another study also made use of these data, one on human thymus T cells.

Sequences were obtained from thymocytes. All receptors derive from a girl under two years old with a congenital heart defect.

The chain recombines TRBV11-2 with TRBJ1-1; D perhaps matches TRBD1 (6 bases). V lost 5 bases, J lost 1 base, and 11 bases lay in between. Germline CDR1 reads SGHAT; CDR2 reads FQNNGV. The length of the CDR3 is 14 residues. The CDR3 region has the DNA TGTGCCAGCAGCCCGGGACAATGGAACACTGAAGCTTTCTTT. It yields the protein CASSPGQWNTEAFF.

This chain links TRBV18 with TRBJ1-2; the D gene is possibly TRBD1 (6 bases). This CDR3 has 14 residues. The germline V and J ends were trimmed by 8 bases and 4 bases, with 17 bases remaining between them. CDR1 is KGHSH and CDR2 is LQKENI in the germline V gene. CDR3 region: CASQPTGTLYGYTF. The CDR3 DNA reads as TGTGCCAGCCAACCGACAGGTACCCTCTATGGCTACACCTTC. Together with reference TRBV18 and TRBJ1-2, the CDR3 gives the full variable domain: NAGVMQNPRHLVRRRGQEARLRCSPMKGHSHVYWYRQLPEEGLKFMVYLQKENIIDESGMPKERFSAEFPKEGPSILRIQQVVRGDSAAYFCASQPTGTLYGYTFGSGTRLTVV.

The CDR3 reads CASRDRGLTGELFF. Written as DNA, the CDR3 is TGTGCCAGCAGGGACAGGGGGCTCACCGGGGAGCTGTTTTTT. The V and J genes are TRBV2 and TRBJ2-2; TRBD1 matches 11 bases. The CDR3 runs 14 residues. The V and J ends lost 6 bases and 4 bases, in that order; junction bases with no gene match: 1. CDR1 is SNHLY, CDR2 FYNNEI, per germline.

The genes are TRBV13 and TRBJ2-2; D might be TRBD2 (5 bases). Trimming left V 4 bases short and J 4 bases short, with 10 bases between. In germline, CDR1 is PRHDT, CDR2 FYEKMQ (reference sequence). The length of the CDR3 is 14 residues. As DNA, the CDR3 is TGTGCCAGCAGCTCCCAGCTAGCCACCGGGGAGCTGTTTTTT. It codes for CASSSQLATGELFF.

About this clone itself: Germline and junction disagree at one end, which may indicate a read error. V gene TRBV28 combines with J gene TRBJ1-2, with D possibly matching TRBD1 (5 bases). The germline CDR1 and CDR2 sequences are MDHEN and SYDVKM. There are 13 residues in the CDR3. The CDR3 DNA is TGTGCCAGCAGGCCAGCTCCAGGGTTTGGCTATACCTTC. Amino acids: CASRPAPGFGYTF.

This chain links TRBV7-2 with TRBJ1-6, with D possibly being TRBD1 (6 bases). This CDR3 is built from 17 residues. The V gene's germline CDR1 is SGHTA and CDR2 FQGNSA. V was pared by 5 bases and J by 0 bases, with 14 bases between. The CDR3 protein is CASSPLGASSYNSPLHF. DNA for the CDR3: TGTGCCAGCAGCCCCTTGGGGGCCAGCTCCTATAATTCACCCCTCCACTTT. Looking up the rest from reference TRBV7-2 and TRBJ1-6 gives the full variable domain: GAGVSQSPSNKVTEKGKDVELRCDPISGHTALYWYRQSLGQGLEFLIYFQGNSAPDKSGLPSDRFSAERTGGSVSTLTIQRTQQEDSAVYLCASSPLGASSYNSPLHFGNGTRLTVT.

The chain is built from TRBV10-3 and TRBJ2-7, with 13 bases aligning to TRBD2. V lost 6 bases, J lost 2 bases, and 7 bases stayed unmatched. The CDR3 has 16 amino acids. Per germline, CDR1 ENHRY and CDR2 SYGVKD. The CDR3 DNA reads as TGTGCCATCAGCTCAGGACTAGCGGGGGACCCCTACGAGCAGTACTTC. This sequence encodes CAISSGLAGDPYEQYF.